This is a list of T cell receptor beta chains from one sample in a study of long-term antiretroviral therapy in people with HIV. Clones were read by immunoSEQ multiplex PCR, and TCRdb kept only the in-frame ones, dropping some. The sample has tens of thousands of clones; roughly 81% are singletons. Sequencing was performed on unsorted PBMCs, taken roughly 2.9 years before starting antiretroviral therapy. These receptors came from a woman aged 25 to 39 with HIV. Both conserved end residues are part of each CDR3. D genes are given only for firm matches. The size entry is marked missing in some rows and otherwise reads once, few, many or a size class.

V: TRBV30; D: .; length: 14; size: once; J: TRBJ1-1; CDR3: CAWRGLPANTEAFF; DNA: TGTGCCTGGAGAGGACTTCCGGCGAACACTGAAGCTTTCTTT
V: TRBV27; D: TRBD1; length: 15; size: .; J: TRBJ2-5; CDR3: CASSLAQGAGETQYF; DNA: TGTGCCAGCAGTTTGGCACAGGGGGCAGGAGAGACCCAGTACTTC
V: TRBV6-5; D: TRBD1; length: 15; size: few; J: TRBJ1-5; CDR3: CASSSDRVGNQPQHF; DNA: TGTGCCAGCAGCTCCGACAGGGTAGGCAATCAGCCCCAGCATTTT
V: TRBV27; D: .; length: 13; size: .; J: TRBJ1-3; CDR3: CASSRGAGNTIYF; DNA: TGTGCCAGCTCCAGGGGAGCTGGAAACACCATATATTTT
V: TRBV2; D: .; length: 14; size: .; J: TRBJ2-4; CDR3: CASSQDVRVGIQYF; DNA: TGTGCCAGCAGCCAAGATGTCAGGGTTGGCATTCAGTACTTC
V: TRBV5-5; D: .; length: 15; size: .; J: TRBJ2-6; CDR3: CASSLSGAGANVLTF; DNA: TGTGCCAGCAGCTTGTCGGGGGCTGGGGCCAACGTCCTGACTTTC
V: TRBV6-5; D: TRBD1; length: 15; size: once; J: TRBJ1-2; CDR3: CASSYTILDRVGYTF; DNA: TGTGCCAGCAGTTACACCATCCTGGACAGGGTTGGCTACACCTTC
V: TRBV2; D: .; length: 14; size: .; J: TRBJ2-5; CDR3: CASSPGPSMETQYF; DNA: TGTGCCAGTTCGCCGGGGCCTTCTATGGAGACCCAGTACTTC
V: TRBV7-8; D: .; length: 16; size: .; J: TRBJ1-1; CDR3: CASSLFVRGARPEAFF; DNA: TGTGCCAGCAGCTTATTTGTCCGGGGGGCGCGTCCTGAAGCTTTCTTT
V: TRBV5-1; D: TRBD2; length: 14; size: .; J: TRBJ2-7; CDR3: CASSLSSGSYEQYF; DNA: TGCGCCAGCAGCTTGTCTAGCGGTTCCTACGAGCAGTACTTC
V: TRBV7-8; D: .; length: 15; size: .; J: TRBJ1-1; CDR3: CASSPRAGLGTEAFF; DNA: TGTGCCAGCAGCCCCAGAGCCGGGTTGGGAACTGAAGCTTTCTTT
V: TRBV7-2; D: .; length: 16; size: .; J: TRBJ2-1; CDR3: CASSSAGGGRYNEQFF; DNA: TGTGCCAGCAGCTCCGCTGGCGGGGGCAGATACAATGAGCAGTTCTTC
V: TRBV6-1; D: TRBD1; length: 14; size: .; J: TRBJ1-2; CDR3: CASSGRTGAGGYTF; DNA: TGTGCCAGCAGCGGGCGGACAGGGGCTGGAGGCTACACCTTC
V: TRBV9; D: TRBD2; length: 15; size: .; J: TRBJ2-3; CDR3: CASSVAGGRTDTQYF; DNA: TGTGCCAGCAGCGTAGCGGGGGGACGCACAGATACGCAGTATTTT
V: TRBV5-1; D: .; length: 15; size: .; J: TRBJ2-3; CDR3: CASSASLGSTDTQYF; DNA: TGCGCCAGCAGCGCCTCACTAGGGAGCACAGATACGCAGTATTTT
V: TRBV2; D: .; length: 14; size: .; J: TRBJ1-3; CDR3: CASSARVSGNTIYF; DNA: TGTGCCAGCAGTGCCCGGGTTTCTGGAAACACCATATATTTT
V: TRBV29-1; D: .; length: 12; size: .; J: TRBJ1-3; CDR3: CSVVSGLGERYF; DNA: TGCAGCGTTGTATCAGGTTTGGGCGAAAGATATTTT
V: TRBV7-3; D: TRBD1; length: 13; size: few; J: TRBJ1-2; CDR3: CASRFDRGYGYTF; DNA: TGTGCCAGCAGGTTCGACAGGGGCTATGGCTACACCTTC
V: TRBV27; D: .; length: 14; size: .; J: TRBJ2-5; CDR3: CASRSNRGGETQYF; DNA: TGTGCCAGCAGATCAAACCGGGGCGGAGAGACCCAGTACTTC
V: TRBV30; D: TRBD1; length: 14; size: .; J: TRBJ2-2; CDR3: CAWVRQGNTGELFF; DNA: TGTGCCTGGGTGAGACAGGGAAACACCGGGGAGCTGTTTTTT
V: TRBV6-1; D: .; length: 14; size: .; J: TRBJ1-6; CDR3: CASSLTAPHSPLHF; DNA: TGTGCCAGCAGTTTGACAGCTCCTCATTCACCCCTCCACTTT
V: TRBV29-1; D: .; length: 13; size: .; J: TRBJ2-3; CDR3: CSVKNYGTDTQYF; DNA: TGCAGCGTTAAGAATTACGGCACAGATACGCAGTATTTT
V: TRBV9; D: TRBD2; length: 16; size: .; J: TRBJ2-2; CDR3: CASSKLAGGITGELFF; DNA: TGTGCCAGCAGCAAACTAGCGGGGGGAATCACCGGGGAGCTGTTTTTT